Listed below are T cell receptor beta chains from one sample, sequenced in a study of post-analysis software for immune sequencing data. TCRdb redid the calling of the PCR reads with MiXCR, one entry per CDR3 protein. The table lists about 500,000 distinct CDR3 sequences, under 55% of them singletons. The sequenced material came from blood. The receptors come from a girl aged 5-17 years with multiple sclerosis. Both conserved end residues are part of each CDR3. Fields, in order: J gene, clone size, D gene, V gene, CDR3 DNA, CDR3 protein. A D gene is named only where the DNA matches it firmly. Clone sizes are given selectively: once, few, many, or a class where the clone is expanded.

j_gene: TRBJ1-5
abundance: .
d_gene: .
v_gene: TRBV10-3
CDR3nt: TGTGCCACGGCTCCTAAGACAGAGAATCAGCCCCAGCATTTT
CDR3aa: CATAPKTENQPQHF

j_gene: TRBJ2-7
abundance: .
d_gene: TRBD2
v_gene: TRBV5-1
CDR3nt: TGCGCCAGCAGCTTGGATAAGCGGGAGTATCGGTACGAGCAGTACTTC
CDR3aa: CASSLDKREYRYEQYF

j_gene: TRBJ2-7
abundance: .
d_gene: .
v_gene: TRBV29-1
CDR3nt: TGCAGCGTTGTCCTACAGGGGAGGGACTACGAGCAGTACTTC
CDR3aa: CSVVLQGRDYEQYF

j_gene: TRBJ2-3
abundance: .
d_gene: .
v_gene: TRBV5-1
CDR3nt: TGCGCCAGCAGCTTGGGTGAGGGATTCGCAGATACGCAGTATTTT
CDR3aa: CASSLGEGFADTQYF

j_gene: TRBJ1-4
abundance: .
d_gene: .
v_gene: TRBV20-1
CDR3nt: TGCAGTGCTTCAGCCGCAACTAATGAAAAACTGTTTTTT
CDR3aa: CSASAATNEKLFF

j_gene: TRBJ2-3
abundance: .
d_gene: .
v_gene: TRBV20-1
CDR3nt: TGCAGTGCTAGAGATTTACGGGAGTCACAGCACTCTAGCACAGATACGCAGTATTTT
CDR3aa: CSARDLRESQHSSTDTQYF

j_gene: TRBJ2-7
abundance: .
d_gene: .
v_gene: TRBV3-1
CDR3nt: TGTGCCAGCAGCCATCCGGGAGTGGTGAATGAGCAGTACTTC
CDR3aa: CASSHPGVVNEQYF

j_gene: TRBJ1-5
abundance: .
d_gene: .
v_gene: TRBV20-1
CDR3nt: TGCAGTGCTAGACAGCTTCTCAATCAGCCCCAGCATTTT
CDR3aa: CSARQLLNQPQHF

j_gene: TRBJ2-5
abundance: .
d_gene: .
v_gene: TRBV6-6
CDR3nt: TGTGCCAGCAGTTACTCGATTGGGAGGGGGCGAGAGACCCAGTACTTC
CDR3aa: CASSYSIGRGRETQYF

j_gene: TRBJ2-6
abundance: once
d_gene: TRBD2
v_gene: TRBV10-3
CDR3nt: TGTGCCATCAGTGAGTGGGGGGGGGTCTCTGGGGCCAACGTCCTGACTTTC
CDR3aa: CAISEWGGVSGANVLTF

j_gene: TRBJ2-7
abundance: .
d_gene: .
v_gene: TRBV9
CDR3nt: TGTGCCAGCAGCACCGGGTGGTTCGACGGACGCTACGAGCAGTACTTC
CDR3aa: CASSTGWFDGRYEQYF

j_gene: TRBJ1-1
abundance: .
d_gene: .
v_gene: TRBV5-5
CDR3nt: TGTGCCAGCAGCTTGACTTTGGTACAGGGATTATATTCGGGCACTGAAGCTTTCTTT
CDR3aa: CASSLTLVQGLYSGTEAFF

j_gene: TRBJ2-1
abundance: .
d_gene: TRBD2
v_gene: TRBV13
CDR3nt: TGTGCCAGCAGCTTAGGTGCGGCTAGCGGCTACAATGAGCAGTTCTTC
CDR3aa: CASSLGAASGYNEQFF

j_gene: TRBJ2-7
abundance: .
d_gene: TRBD1
v_gene: TRBV18
CDR3nt: TGTGCCAGCTCGCCTAACAGGGGGCCCTACGAGCAGTACTTC
CDR3aa: CASSPNRGPYEQYF

j_gene: TRBJ2-5
abundance: few
d_gene: TRBD1
v_gene: TRBV20-1
CDR3nt: TGCAGTGCCCAGGGGGACCAAGAGACCCAGTACTTC
CDR3aa: CSAQGDQETQYF

j_gene: TRBJ2-1
abundance: .
d_gene: TRBD1
v_gene: TRBV18
CDR3nt: TGTGCCAGCTCACCAAGGACAGGGGCCCACAATGAGCAGTTCTTC
CDR3aa: CASSPRTGAHNEQFF

j_gene: TRBJ2-3
abundance: .
d_gene: .
v_gene: TRBV29-1
CDR3nt: TGCAGCGCTTTCCAGGGGGAGGACACAGATACGCAGTATTTT
CDR3aa: CSAFQGEDTDTQYF

j_gene: TRBJ2-6
abundance: few
d_gene: .
v_gene: TRBV5-1
CDR3nt: TGCGCCAGCAGCTTGGACGTACGAGGGTCCGGGGCCAACGTCCTGACTTTC
CDR3aa: CASSLDVRGSGANVLTF

j_gene: TRBJ1-1
abundance: .
d_gene: TRBD1
v_gene: TRBV6-5
CDR3nt: TGTGCCAGCAGTTACAGCCCTCAGGGGGCCGAGACTGAAGCTTTCTTT
CDR3aa: CASSYSPQGAETEAFF

j_gene: TRBJ2-7
abundance: .
d_gene: TRBD2
v_gene: TRBV20-1
CDR3nt: TGCAGTGCTAGAGATAAGGGACTAGCCCTTTACGAGCAGTACTTC
CDR3aa: CSARDKGLALYEQYF

j_gene: TRBJ1-6
abundance: .
d_gene: .
v_gene: TRBV20-1
CDR3nt: TGCAGTGCTAGAAGGGACCGCGATTCACCCCTCCACTTT
CDR3aa: CSARRDRDSPLHF

j_gene: TRBJ2-7
abundance: .
d_gene: TRBD2
v_gene: TRBV5-1
CDR3nt: TGCGCCAGCAGCTTGGTGGCACAGCGACTAGCGGGAGTTGGGCGATCCTACGAGCAGTACTTC
CDR3aa: CASSLVAQRLAGVGRSYEQYF

j_gene: TRBJ2-1
abundance: .
d_gene: .
v_gene: TRBV5-8
CDR3nt: TGTGCCAGCAGCTACGGGCTGATCTACAATGAGCGGTTCTTC
CDR3aa: CASSYGLIYNERFF

j_gene: TRBJ2-7
abundance: .
d_gene: .
v_gene: TRBV5-1
CDR3nt: TGCGCCAGCAGCTTGGACACCGAGTTTTTGCACGAGCAGTACTTC
CDR3aa: CASSLDTEFLHEQYF

j_gene: TRBJ2-5
abundance: .
d_gene: TRBD2
v_gene: TRBV20-1
CDR3nt: TGCAGTGCCACGGGACTAGCAGCCCAAGAGACCCAGTACTTC
CDR3aa: CSATGLAAQETQYF

j_gene: TRBJ1-6
abundance: .
d_gene: .
v_gene: TRBV10-2
CDR3nt: TGCGCCAGCAGTGAAGATCCGTCCGGTTTGTCCCTCCACTTT
CDR3aa: CASSEDPSGLSLHF

j_gene: TRBJ1-2
abundance: once
d_gene: .
v_gene: TRBV11-2
CDR3nt: TGTGCCAGCAGCAACCGACAGGACCCCTACTATGGCTACACCTTC
CDR3aa: CASSNRQDPYYGYTF

j_gene: TRBJ1-2
abundance: .
d_gene: .
v_gene: TRBV15
CDR3nt: TGTGCCACCAGCAGAGATGTAGGGGGCTATGGCTACACCTTC
CDR3aa: CATSRDVGGYGYTF

j_gene: TRBJ2-6
abundance: few
d_gene: .
v_gene: TRBV24-1
CDR3nt: TGTGCCACCAGTGATGGGACAACCTCTGGGGCCAACGTCCTGACTTTC
CDR3aa: CATSDGTTSGANVLTF

j_gene: TRBJ1-2
abundance: .
d_gene: .
v_gene: TRBV20-1
CDR3nt: TGCAGTGCTAGTTTCCAGGGGACCCTAACTCATGGCTACACCTTC
CDR3aa: CSASFQGTLTHGYTF

j_gene: TRBJ1-2
abundance: few
d_gene: .
v_gene: TRBV20-1
CDR3nt: TGCAGTGCTCTCCGACCTGACAGGTTAAGTTATGGCTACACCTTC
CDR3aa: CSALRPDRLSYGYTF

j_gene: TRBJ2-1
abundance: few
d_gene: .
v_gene: TRBV4-3
CDR3nt: TGCGCCAGCAGCCAAAGGTCGGGAATTCGGTACAATGAGCAGTTCTTC
CDR3aa: CASSQRSGIRYNEQFF

j_gene: TRBJ1-6
abundance: once
d_gene: .
v_gene: TRBV27
CDR3nt: TGTGCCAGCAGTTTAAAAGGGTGGAATTCACCCCTCCACTTT
CDR3aa: CASSLKGWNSPLHF

j_gene: TRBJ2-7
abundance: few
d_gene: TRBD2
v_gene: TRBV4-3
CDR3nt: TGCGCCAGCAGCCAAGGACTAGCGGGTTTCTACGAGCAGTACTTC
CDR3aa: CASSQGLAGFYEQYF

j_gene: TRBJ2-5
abundance: .
d_gene: TRBD1
v_gene: TRBV10-3
CDR3nt: TGTGCCATCAGTCACCGACAGGGGTCGACCCAGTACTTC
CDR3aa: CAISHRQGSTQYF

j_gene: TRBJ2-5
abundance: .
d_gene: .
v_gene: TRBV10-3
CDR3nt: TGTGCCATCAGGGAGGAGACTGGGGGAGAGACCCAGTACTTC
CDR3aa: CAIREETGGETQYF

j_gene: TRBJ2-1
abundance: .
d_gene: .
v_gene: TRBV29-1
CDR3nt: TGCAGCAAGCTGGCGGGTATGAACAGTGAGCAGTTCTTC
CDR3aa: CSKLAGMNSEQFF

j_gene: TRBJ1-2
abundance: .
d_gene: TRBD1
v_gene: TRBV20-1
CDR3nt: TGCAGTGCTACCAAGGACAGGGATTATGGCTACACCTTC
CDR3aa: CSATKDRDYGYTF

j_gene: TRBJ1-1
abundance: .
d_gene: .
v_gene: TRBV7-2
CDR3nt: TGTGCCAGCAGCATACAGGTTTCGAACACTGAAGCTTTCTTT
CDR3aa: CASSIQVSNTEAFF

j_gene: TRBJ2-1
abundance: few
d_gene: TRBD2
v_gene: TRBV20-1
CDR3nt: TGCAGTGCTAGAGATTTGACTAGCGATGAGCAGTTCTTC
CDR3aa: CSARDLTSDEQFF

j_gene: TRBJ2-7
abundance: .
d_gene: TRBD2
v_gene: TRBV9
CDR3nt: TGTGCCAGCAATCGGGAGGGGTCCTACGAGCAGTACTTC
CDR3aa: CASNREGSYEQYF

j_gene: TRBJ2-3
abundance: once
d_gene: .
v_gene: TRBV5-1
CDR3nt: TGCGCCAGCAGGAGATCGGTTAGCACAGATACGCAGTATTTT
CDR3aa: CASRRSVSTDTQYF

j_gene: TRBJ2-7
abundance: .
d_gene: TRBD2
v_gene: TRBV20-1
CDR3nt: TGCAGTGCCACGCGAGCGGGAGGCGTTAGCGAGCAGTACTTC
CDR3aa: CSATRAGGVSEQYF

j_gene: TRBJ2-3
abundance: .
d_gene: .
v_gene: TRBV29-1
CDR3nt: TGCAGCGTTGAAGGCAGGGGCGATACGCAGTATTTT
CDR3aa: CSVEGRGDTQYF

j_gene: TRBJ1-2
abundance: .
d_gene: .
v_gene: TRBV7-9
CDR3nt: TGTGCCAGCAGCGCCGGACAGCTTAACTATGGCTACACCTTC
CDR3aa: CASSAGQLNYGYTF

j_gene: TRBJ2-5
abundance: .
d_gene: TRBD2
v_gene: TRBV12-3/TRBV12-4
CDR3nt: TGTGCCAGCAGACGACTAGCGGGTAACCAAGAGACCCAGTACTTC
CDR3aa: CASRRLAGNQETQYF

j_gene: TRBJ2-3
abundance: .
d_gene: TRBD2
v_gene: TRBV7-9
CDR3nt: TGTGCCAGCAGCTTCCTAGCGGGACGGCCCACAGATACGCAGTATTTT
CDR3aa: CASSFLAGRPTDTQYF

j_gene: TRBJ2-3
abundance: .
d_gene: .
v_gene: TRBV7-2
CDR3nt: TGTGCCAGCAGCTGGGAACAGCCAGATACGCAGTATTTT
CDR3aa: CASSWEQPDTQYF

j_gene: TRBJ2-1
abundance: once
d_gene: .
v_gene: TRBV7-9
CDR3nt: TGTGCCAGCAGCTCTTTTGGGGGTAGCTCCTACAACGAGCAGTTCTTC
CDR3aa: CASSSFGGSSYNEQFF

j_gene: TRBJ1-2
abundance: .
d_gene: .
v_gene: TRBV12-3/TRBV12-4
CDR3nt: TGTGCCAGCAGTTTAAAACAGGAGACAGGCTACACCTTC
CDR3aa: CASSLKQETGYTF

j_gene: TRBJ2-1
abundance: few
d_gene: .
v_gene: TRBV12-3/TRBV12-4
CDR3nt: TGTGCCAGCAGTTTACTAGAAAGATACAATGAGCAGTTCTTC
CDR3aa: CASSLLERYNEQFF

j_gene: TRBJ1-5
abundance: .
d_gene: .
v_gene: TRBV6-2/TRBV6-3
CDR3nt: TGTGCCAGCAGTTCCCCGGGGACCATCAATCAGCCCCAGCATTTT
CDR3aa: CASSSPGTINQPQHF

j_gene: TRBJ2-3
abundance: few
d_gene: .
v_gene: TRBV7-8
CDR3nt: TGTGCCACCATCCAGGGACGTATCACAGATACGCAGTATTTT
CDR3aa: CATIQGRITDTQYF

j_gene: TRBJ2-1
abundance: few
d_gene: TRBD2
v_gene: TRBV12-3/TRBV12-4
CDR3nt: TGTGCCAGCAGTTTAGACCTAGCGGCCTACTACAATGAGCAGTTCTTC
CDR3aa: CASSLDLAAYYNEQFF

j_gene: TRBJ2-1
abundance: .
d_gene: TRBD2
v_gene: TRBV6-1
CDR3nt: TGTGCCAGCAGTGGCCAACTAGCGGGGGCCTACAATGAGCAGTTCTTC
CDR3aa: CASSGQLAGAYNEQFF

j_gene: TRBJ2-5
abundance: .
d_gene: .
v_gene: TRBV5-5
CDR3nt: TGTGCCAGCAGCTTGGATCCAGGGGCCTCGGGAGAGACCCAGTACTTC
CDR3aa: CASSLDPGASGETQYF

j_gene: TRBJ1-1
abundance: .
d_gene: .
v_gene: TRBV7-9
CDR3nt: TGTGCCAGCAGCTTAGCCAGGTGGGGAGACACTGAAGCTTTCTTT
CDR3aa: CASSLARWGDTEAFF